The 29 T cell receptor beta chains below come from one sample, sequenced in a study of identifying expanded T cells in peripheral blood (dated 2019 in TCRdb). The receptor library was made with the immunoSEQ multiplex PCR assay. The source is immuneACCESS, and TCRdb retained only in-frame sequences with V and J called. Part of the clones is not carried over; for the studies checked, unresolved V genes explain less than half of this, and the remainder is unexplained. Here the sample has approximately 100,000 clones; about nine tenths occur a single time. The top ten constitute around 8.2% of the sample. Sequencing input: blood. Receptor source: a person aged 18 to 75 in good health.

The table lists this clone with a few counts. The V gene is TRBV19, the J gene TRBJ1-1, with 9 bases fitting TRBD1. The CDR3 runs 15 residues. Germline values: CDR1 LNHDA, CDR2 SQIVND (reference sequence). V shed 1 base and J 6 bases; nucleotides not matched to a gene: 6. The CDR3 is CASSIVGQGRSEAFF. CDR3 sequence (DNA): TGTGCCAGTAGTATAGTCGGACAGGGGAGATCTGAAGCTTTCTTT.

This chain uses TRBV6-1 with TRBJ2-7; D is unresolved. The CDR3 length is 11 residues. V was cut by 5 bases and J by 2 bases, with 4 bases left in between. The germline CDR1 and CDR2 sequences are MNHNS and SASEGT. As DNA, the CDR3 is TGTGCCAGCAGTTCACCCTACGAGCAGTACTTC. Protein: CASSSPYEQYF.

The chain is built from TRBV25-1 and TRBJ2-1; D possibly corresponds to TRBD1 (5 bases). In germline, CDR1 is MGHDK, CDR2 SYGVNS. This CDR3 is 13 amino acids long. Trimming removed 3 bases from V and 10 bases from J, with 13 bases in between. The CDR3 region has the DNA TGTGCCAGCAGTGATCTCCAGGGATTGGAGCAGTTCTTC. It codes for CASSDLQGLEQFF.

The rearrangement uses TRBV5-1 and TRBJ1-1; D is unresolved. Trimming removed 0 bases at V and 8 bases at J, with 8 bases between. CDR1 SGHRS and CDR2 YFSETQ come from the germline V gene. This CDR3 has 12 amino acids. Here the CDR3 DNA reads TGCGCCAGCAGCTTGGGAGCCGGGGAAGCTTTCTTT. Its protein product is CASSLGAGEAFF.

The J gene is TRBJ2-1, the V gene TRBV7-2; 7 bases are shared with TRBD1. The J segment lost 5 bases and the V segment lost 5 bases, leaving 3 bases of the junction unmatched. This CDR3 region has 13 residues. Germline CDR1 and CDR2: SGHTA and FQGNSA. The CDR3 is CASSPGTDNEQFF. For the CDR3, the DNA is TGTGCCAGCAGCCCCGGGACAGACAATGAGCAGTTCTTC. Full variable domain (missing parts from reference TRBV7-2 and TRBJ2-1): GAGVSQSPSNKVTEKGKDVELRCDPISGHTALYWYRQSLGQGLEFLIYFQGNSAPDKSGLPSDRFSAERTGGSVSTLTIQRTQQEDSAVYLCASSPGTDNEQFFGPGTRLTVL.

Worth noting for this clone: The sample holds other DNA sequences that translate to the same CDR3. This sequence joins TRBV5-4 and TRBJ2-7; D not certain. Germline CDR1 reads SGHNT; CDR2 reads YYREEE (reference sequence). The CDR3 contains 14 residues. The V end was cut by 0 bases, the J end by 2 bases, with 9 bases between. CDR3 nucleotide sequence: TGTGCCAGCAGCTTGGGGCAACCGACCTACGAGCAGTACTTC. Translated, it gives CASSLGQPTYEQYF.

The gene calls are TRBV27 and TRBJ2-3; D might be TRBD2 (5 bases). There are 13 residues in the CDR3. Germline V gene data show CDR1 as MNHEY and CDR2 as SMNVEV (reference sequence). V was cut by 7 bases and J by 2 bases, with 10 bases left in between. Here the CDR3 DNA reads TGTGCCAGCACGAGGGCAAACACAGATACGCAGTATTTT. Translation: CASTRANTDTQYF.

The V call is TRBV7-6, the J call TRBJ1-4; 10 bases line up with TRBD1. Germline assignment: CDR1 SGHVS and CDR2 FNYEAQ. V shed 4 bases and J 8 bases; nucleotides not matched to a gene: 4. This CDR3 is built from 14 residues. CDR3 in DNA: TGTGCCAGCAGCTCGGGACAGGGGAGAGAAAAACTGTTTTTT. Its protein product is CASSSGQGREKLFF.

V is TRBV5-1 and J is TRBJ2-1, with 7 bases aligning to TRBD2. From germline, CDR1 is SGHRS and CDR2 YFSETQ. The CDR3 runs 15 residues. V shed 3 bases and J 4 bases; nucleotides not matched to a gene: 7. The CDR3 DNA reads TGCGCCAGCAGCTCGGTGCCTAGCGGATACAATGAGCAGTTCTTC. As protein: CASSSVPSGYNEQFF.

V gene TRBV18 combines with J gene TRBJ1-4, with 10 bases aligning to TRBD1. The CDR3 contains 14 residues. The germline gives CDR1 KGHSH, CDR2 LQKENI. Unmatched junction bases numbered 4, after V lost 4 bases and J lost 8 bases. CDR3 coding DNA: TGTGCCAGCTCACGCCGGGACAGGGGAGAAAAACTGTTTTTT. Its protein is CASSRRDRGEKLFF.

This chain joins TRBV7-9 and TRBJ2-5; D possibly corresponds to TRBD1 (8 bases). CDR3 length equals 14 residues. Germline V gene sequence: CDR1 SEHNR, CDR2 FQNEAQ (reference sequence). V was cut by 5 bases and J by 3 bases, with 13 bases left in between. The CDR3 nucleotides read TGTGCCAGCAGCAGCGGGACAGGAGAAGAGACCCAGTACTTC. Translated: CASSSGTGEETQYF. Full variable domain (missing parts from reference TRBV7-9 and TRBJ2-5): DTGVSQNPRHKITKRGQNVTFRCDPISEHNRLYWYRQTLGQGPEFLTYFQNEAQLEKSRLLSDRFSAERPKGSFSTLEIQRTEQGDSAMYLCASSSGTGEETQYFGPGTRLLVL.

This rearrangement joins TRBV11-2 to TRBJ2-5; TRBD2 matches 10 bases. Germline loops: CDR1 SGHAT, CDR2 FQNNGV. With 4 bases clipped from V and 4 bases from J, the junction kept 3 bases outside the gene matches. CDR3 length: 14 amino acids. The CDR3 loop is CASSYSGGAETQYF. The CDR3 DNA reads as TGTGCCAGCAGCTACAGCGGGGGGGCAGAGACCCAGTACTTC. Full variable domain (rest looked up from reference TRBV11-2 and TRBJ2-5): EAGVAQSPRYKIIEKRQSVAFWCNPISGHATLYWYQQILGQGPKLLIQFQNNGVVDDSQLPKDRFSAERLKGVDSTLKIQPAKLEDSAVYLCASSYSGGAETQYFGPGTRLLVL.

The V gene is TRBV28, the J gene TRBJ2-5, with a tentative D call TRBD2 (6 bases). The germline V gene encodes CDR1 MDHEN and CDR2 SYDVKM. The CDR3 is 14 amino acids. Trimming left V 5 bases short and J 2 bases short, with 12 bases between. CDR3 nucleotide sequence: TGTGCCAGCAGTATACGGGACTCACAAGAGACCCAGTACTTC. This sequence encodes CASSIRDSQETQYF.

In its sample, this clone was seen once. This chain connects TRBV6-1 to TRBJ1-5, with D possibly matching TRBD1 (5 bases). Germline V gene data show CDR1 as MNHNS and CDR2 as SASEGT. The CDR3 extends over 15 amino acids. V lost 4 bases and J lost 6, with 16 bases in between. CDR3 in amino acids: CASSGGGGKVQPQHF. Written as DNA, the CDR3 is TGTGCCAGCAGTGGGGGCGGAGGGAAGGTTCAGCCCCAGCATTTT.

This rearrangement joins TRBV27 to TRBJ2-1; 8 nucleotides match TRBD1. Per the germline V gene, CDR1 is MNHEY and CDR2 is SMNVEV (reference sequence). This CDR3 has 16 amino acids. J lost 2 bases, V lost 5 bases, and 8 bases had no gene match. The CDR3 sequence: CASSPRQGAAYNEQFF. The CDR3 DNA reads as TGTGCCAGCAGTCCCCGTCAGGGGGCGGCCTACAATGAGCAGTTCTTC.

This clone was recorded only once. V gene TRBV18 combines with J gene TRBJ2-5; the D is unclear. V gave up 1 base and J gave up 2 bases, with 8 bases separating them. The CDR3 runs 14 residues. Looked up from germline, CDR1 is KGHSH and CDR2 is LQKENI. The CDR3 spells CASSPLAFQETQYF. The CDR3, as DNA: TGTGCCAGCTCACCACTCGCGTTTCAAGAGACCCAGTACTTC.

V and J are TRBV10-2 and TRBJ1-1; no definite D call. V shed 5 bases and J shed 0 bases, with 7 bases lying between them. The CDR3 runs to 13 residues. Germline lookup yields CDR1 WSHSY and CDR2 SAAADI. The CDR3 sequence is CASSLQMNTEAFF. DNA of the CDR3: TGCGCCAGCAGTCTTCAGATGAACACTGAAGCTTTCTTT.

About this clone itself: One end of the junction is discordant with germline, which a read error may explain. V gene TRBV28 combines with J gene TRBJ1-2; D is unclear. Germline V lookup: CDR1 MDHEN, CDR2 SYDVKM. The CDR3 is 14 residues long. CDR3 sequence (DNA): TGTGGCAGCCGTCGGGAGTCTGTAGGCTATGGCTACACCTTC. It encodes CGSRRESVGYGYTF.

V and J are TRBV5-4 and TRBJ2-5; TRBD2 matches 8 bases. Germline-derived CDR1 and CDR2 are SGHNT and YYREEE (reference sequence). The CDR3 consists of 16 residues. The ends lost 5 bases at V and 4 bases at J; junction bases unmatched: 13. The CDR3: CASRLPSGGRRETQYF. The CDR3 DNA follows: TGTGCCAGCAGACTGCCGAGCGGGGGACGAAGAGAGACCCAGTACTTC.

This CDR3 reads CASGLVLGPGSLNTEAFF. CDR3 sequence (DNA): TGTGCTAGTGGTTTGGTACTAGGGCCCGGATCCCTGAACACTGAAGCTTTCTTT. The chain recombines TRBV12-5 with TRBJ1-1; D remains unclear. The germline gives CDR1 LGHNT, CDR2 FRNRAP. The ends were cut back, 0 bases at V and 0 bases at J, with 17 bases in the middle. The CDR3 consists of 18 residues.

The chain has TRBV4-2 and TRBJ1-1; tentative D call: TRBD1 (5 bases). V lost 1 base and J lost 5, with 17 bases in between. This CDR3 spans 16 amino acids. Germline CDR1 and CDR2: LGHNA and YNFKEQ. CDR3 nucleotides: TGTGCCAGCAGCCAAGCGTCAGGGAAGTTGCGGACTGAAGCTTTCTTT. Translating it yields CASSQASGKLRTEAFF.

The J gene is TRBJ2-7, the V gene TRBV10-3; TRBD1 matches at 9 bases. The V and J ends lost 5 bases and 2 bases, in that order; junction bases with no gene match: 19. Per the germline V gene, CDR1 is ENHRY and CDR2 is SYGVKD. The CDR3 has 19 residues. CDR3 DNA: TGTGCCATCAGTTCCCAGACAGGGGGGGCCCAACTCCACACCTACGAGCAGTACTTC. Its protein product is CAISSQTGGAQLHTYEQYF.

The gene calls are TRBV5-5 and TRBJ2-2; D possibly corresponds to TRBD2 (5 bases). CDR3 length: 17 amino acids. Germline lookup yields CDR1 SGHKS and CDR2 YYEKEE (reference sequence). V was cut by 1 base and J by 6 bases, with 19 bases left in between. CDR3 amino acids: CASSLSSVLGEAGELFF. As DNA, the CDR3 is TGTGCCAGCAGCTTGTCATCAGTGTTGGGAGAAGCCGGGGAGCTGTTTTTT.

The genes are TRBV6-1 and TRBJ2-7; weak D call: TRBD1 (7 bases). The germline V gene has CDR1 MNHNS and CDR2 SASEGT. Between the trimmed V and J ends, which lost 5 bases and 2 bases, there was a span of 10 bases. The CDR3 covers 13 residues. CDR3 region: CASSRGTAYEQYF. The CDR3 coding sequence is TGTGCCAGCAGTCGCGGGACAGCCTACGAGCAGTACTTC.

CDR3 region: CASSLGTGAYGYTF. The CDR3 nucleotides are TGTGCCAGCAGCTTAGGGACAGGTGCCTATGGCTACACCTTC. V is TRBV7-2 and J is TRBJ1-2; 7 bases agree with TRBD1. The CDR3 has 14 amino acids. Per the germline V gene, CDR1 is SGHTA and CDR2 is FQGNSA. V lost 1 base, J lost 4 bases, and 3 bases stayed unmatched.

The CDR3 nucleotides are TGTGCCAGCAGCGCATACAGGGGTAGGACTTTCTTT. Translation gives CASSAYRGRTFF. The chain recombines TRBV9 with TRBJ1-1; the match to TRBD1 covers 7 bases. CDR1 is SGDLS, CDR2 YYNGEE, per germline. With 3 bases clipped from V and 12 bases from J, the junction kept 8 bases outside the gene matches. CDR3 length: 12 amino acids. The whole variable domain, remainder taken from reference TRBV9 and TRBJ1-1, is DSGVTQTPKHLITATGQRVTLRCSPRSGDLSVYWYQQSLDQGLQFLIQYYNGEERAKGNILERFSAQQFPDLHSELNLSSLELGDSALYFCASSAYRGRTFFGQGTRLTVV.

The V call is TRBV19, the J call TRBJ1-1, with 8 bases fitting TRBD1. CDR3 length equals 17 residues. Trimming at V came to 5 bases and at J to 2 bases, leaving 13 bases not matched to a gene. The germline gives CDR1 LNHDA, CDR2 SQIVND (reference sequence). This CDR3 reads CASSDGQGRRVNTEAFF. The CDR3 coding sequence is TGTGCCAGTAGTGACGGACAGGGAAGAAGGGTTAACACTGAAGCTTTCTTT.

In its sample, this clone was seen once. The genes are TRBV5-1 and TRBJ2-5; the D gene is possibly TRBD1 (5 bases). The CDR3 consists of 13 residues. The ends were cut back, 0 bases at V and 5 bases at J, with 8 bases in the middle. Looked up from germline, CDR1 is SGHRS and CDR2 is YFSETQ. The CDR3 here is CASSLAPGETQYF. Here the CDR3 DNA reads TGCGCCAGCAGCTTGGCCCCAGGGGAGACCCAGTACTTC.

This clone was found once. V is TRBV19 and J is TRBJ1-5, with 9 positions matching TRBD1. The germline V gene has CDR1 LNHDA and CDR2 SQIVND (reference sequence). The CDR3 has 15 amino acids. V trimming: 6 bases; J trimming: 2 bases; junction bases outside the gene matches: 5. The CDR3 DNA reads as TGTGCCAGTAGAGAGGACAGGGGCGGCAATCAGCCCCAGCATTTT. Encoded protein: CASREDRGGNQPQHF.